This T cell receptor (beta chain) was profiled in a study of cytomegalovirus exposure and HLA in healthy donors (dated by TCRdb to between 2016 and 2019). A note on the overall study: An earlier analysis of several hundred of the donors reported 250 to 300 Gb of sequence data and roughly 110 million unique TCR beta sequences from about 180 million T cells. Rather than using new phenotypic data, the later analysis identified candidate immune exposures from TCR beta sequences and from how often those sequences occurred across donors. Using immunosequencing, the study profiled T cell repertoires from about 620 subjects and related those repertoires to cytomegalovirus serostatus. Among the approximately 400 genotyped donors, about 85% belonged to the genetic ancestry cluster associated with self-reported Caucasian donors. To predict cytomegalovirus infection status, the study combined high-throughput TCR immunosequencing, statistical association of individual TCRs with disease status, and machine learning. Along with the approximately 700-subject first cohort, a separate validation cohort of approximately 110 different subjects was used. An early release covering roughly 640 HLA-typed donors comprised roughly 300 gigabases of sequencing data and roughly 86 million unique TCR sequences. To decide whether each TCR beta V gene segment behaved as functional or pseudogenic, an earlier analysis of 587 of the donors relied on high-throughput TCR beta sequencing. The study aimed to test whether cataloging public T cell receptors could reveal signatures of past pathogen exposure. On average, roughly 240,000 unique TCR beta nucleotide sequences were sequenced per donor among 398 genotyped donors of the cohort, with approximately 18% of those sequences being non-productive. Donor age, sex, ethnicity and CMV serostatus were compiled together with the repertoire data. To study patterns of TCR occurrence, a later analysis re-analyzed previously published TCR beta repertoires from several hundred donors and added high-resolution HLA genotyping. Roughly 5 DR-DQ haplotypes were handled as single units for association and clustering because linkage in the cohort was strong. In a later genetic analysis, genome-wide SNP genotypes for 398 of the 666 donors were used, and that subset was treated as a discovery cohort. All discovery cohort repertoires had been generated on a single sequencing platform. Class I and class II HLA loci were covered by the typing at four-digit resolution. Typing coverage differed by locus: A, B, C, DRB1 and DQB1 were typed in roughly 620-640 donors, DQA1 in about 500, DPA1 in over 600, and DPB1 in 472.

Remarks on this clone: The antigen this receptor binds is unknown. No qualities accompany the bases; no much larger clone lies one base away.

The cohort consisted of 666 healthy bone marrow donors. At the time of sampling, all cohort members were nominally healthy, though unrecorded immune exposures were likely present. The donor tested CMV seropositive, placing the donor among the roughly 270 seropositive members of the cohort. A peripheral blood sample was provided by each donor, and peripheral blood mononuclear cells were used for TCR beta sequencing. The Qiagen DNeasy Blood Extraction Kit was used to extract genomic DNA from the blood cell samples. The library was produced with the immunoSEQ multiplex PCR assay. The multiplex PCR relied on a mix of 60 forward primers for TCR Vbeta segments and 13 reverse primers for TCR Jbeta segments. The CDR3 region of rearranged TCR beta genes was amplified from genomic DNA by a multiplex PCR assay. The Illumina HiSeq System was used to sequence the amplified TCR beta libraries as 87-base-pair reads. The original pipeline was this. In a later analysis, about 80 million unique TCR beta chains were counted across the 500 to 850 repertoires, and roughly 11 million of these chains were shared by at least two donors. To remove PCR and sequencing errors, raw reads were error-corrected and collapsed into unique sequences using a nearest-neighbor algorithm that merged closely related sequences. To assign V, D and J gene segments, CDR3 sequences were aligned to IMGT reference sequences. For a sequence to be retained, a match of at least six nucleotides to both a V gene segment and a J gene segment was required. Rearrangements were classified as productive when the CDR3 lacked stop codons and remained in frame with V and J, and all other rearrangements were classified as non-productive. Following IMGT convention, CDR3 was defined as the stretch from the second conserved V-encoded cysteine up to the conserved J-encoded phenylalanine. The earlier analysis of about 530 of the donors excluded any sequence lacking an unambiguous match to a single V gene segment. An earlier analysis of approximately 590 of the donors classified V segments as functional when productive rearrangements were above 56.7% and as segregating when the standard deviation between donors was above 5%. A statistical classification framework was built for diagnosing cytomegalovirus status from the catalog of TCR beta chain sequences. A later analysis assigned V and J genes by comparing TCR nucleotide sequences with IMGT/GENE-DB human TR gene sequences. Using the TCRdist pipeline, a later analysis assigned CDR3 sequences along with most-parsimonious VDJ recombination scenarios. In a later analysis, each TCR beta chain was defined by its CDR3 amino acid sequence together with its V-gene family, and reads lacking a unique V-gene family were excluded. In a later analysis, 450 to 600 highly shared, low-generation-probability nucleotide sequences were removed to address suspected cross-contamination and a sequencing artifact. A later analysis calculated a clonal expansion index for each public chain from normalized within-repertoire ranks of inferred template counts. A later analysis computed generation probabilities with a VDJ recombination model fitted to out-of-frame rearrangements, and checked the results against IGoR. A later analysis scored TCR-TCR, TCR-HLA and TCR-CMV co-occurrence with hypergeometric tests, applying a repertoire-size bias correction to TCR pairs. False discovery rates were estimated in a later analysis by permuting HLA or CMV assignments 20 times. In a later analysis, co-occurring TCRs were grouped using DBSCAN, with TCRdist sequence similarity added in when clustering inside HLA-allele-positive subsets. Co-occurrence clustering excluded repertoires with fewer than 30,000 or more than 120,000 public chains, plus five with anomalous nucleotide sharing. TCRdb took this table from immuneACCESS and kept in-frame rearrangements with V and J called. Such tables lack part of the clones; where checked against another copy, unresolved V genes explain under half of the gap, and the rest is unexplained. The DNA was the basis for D and trimming; V, J and clone size are from that table. Across this sample there are 150,000 to 160,000 clones, with approximately 79% seen only once. 5.5% to 8.5% of the sample is held by the ten biggest clonotypes.

What the research found in general, with its limitations: An earlier analysis of approximately 570 of the donors showed that most TCR beta V segments appeared in productive rearrangements either about 87% or about 30% of the time, which broadly matched IMGT annotations. A later analysis found that TCR association rates varied across HLA loci, with DRB1 alleles showing the most associated TCRs and HLA-C alleles the fewest. The authors suggested that the approach could potentially be extended to other disease states and immunological phenotypes. HLA typing was unavailable for some donors at each locus, so association tests used only the typed subset. A later analysis found that most CMV-associated TCR beta chains appeared HLA-restricted, with HLA associations seemingly driven largely by CMV exposure. Immune exposure information for the cohort was limited to CMV serostatus. A group of highly shared sequence variants was considered likely to be a technical artifact of the sequencing pipeline. Sequencing depth was assumed to be roughly uniform across donors in the presence/absence analyses, though that assumption may not hold. Strong co-occurrence of HLA alleles, especially DR and DQ, made assigning TCR associations to individual alleles difficult. In this cohort, only TCR beta chains were sequenced, and detectable features were limited by the absence of alpha or paired-chain data. V-gene and J-gene trimming of TCR beta chains was associated with a missense DCLRE1C variant in a later genetic analysis, and the association was replicated in an independent cohort. Seventeen rarely observed V segments, including chromosome 9 orphons, were excluded from the earlier analysis of some 590 of the donors because counts were too low. Several of the top co-occurrence clusters appeared to be linked to parvovirus B19, influenza, CMV and Epstein-Barr virus, according to a later analysis. A further reported finding was that TCR beta sequences accurately predicted the HLA-A and HLA-B alleles for most subjects in the first cohort. A later analysis associated 15,000 to 20,000 TCR beta sequences with specific HLA alleles at a false discovery rate of 0.05. Correlated functional status among segregating V segments might be attributable to linkage disequilibrium, but an unknown experimental factor could not be ruled out. In both the original and validation cohorts, the classifier was reported to diagnose cytomegalovirus status with high specificity and sensitivity. A later genetic analysis reported fewer N-insertions in productive TCRs among donors in an Asian-associated ancestry cluster than the roughly 640-donor mean. Across donors, most TCR sequences were observed very rarely, whereas some public TCRs were present in many individuals. In vitro tests confirmed that three of the cytomegalovirus-associated TCR beta chains recognize cytomegalovirus antigens. The study listed approximately 160 TCR beta chains as associated with cytomegalovirus. A later analysis found that HLA-associated TCR beta chains were more clonally expanded and had lower generation probabilities than equally common non-associated chains.

The source of this sequence is a woman between 50 and 59 years old in good health and CMV-seropositive. Sequenced sample: PBMCs.

The CDR3 protein is CASSNQRGSSYNEQFF. The nucleotide sequence reads as follows: TGTGCCAGCAGCAACCAGCGGGGTAGCTCCTACAATGAGCAGTTCTTC. Recombination joined TRBV7-9 with TRBJ2-1; 7 junctional bases match TRBD2. Measured from the cysteine to the phenylalanine, the CDR3 is 16 residues long. Here the CDR3 DNA is all that survives: 48 bases in frame from base 1. CDR1 and CDR2 are read off the germline V gene (reference sequence) as SEHNR and FQNEAQ. Germline trimming amounts to 5 bases on V and 0 bases on J, with 7 as the count of junction bases outside the gene matches.